The 26 T cell receptor beta chains listed next were all sequenced from one sample in a study of blood T cell repertoires in COVID-19. Measured with immunoSEQ multiplex PCR; TCRdb has only the in-frame clones, and not every one. The table records roughly 500,000 clones, roughly 90% of them present only once. Sequencing was performed on PBMCs or T cells enriched from blood (not recorded which). These receptors all stem from a woman aged 40 to 50 who had recovered from COVID-19.

J is TRBJ1-1 and V is TRBV11-3, with 8 bases that match TRBD1. The germline gives CDR1 SGHNT, CDR2 YENEEA. J gave up 8 bases and V 2 bases, and 7 bases lay outside the gene matches. The CDR3 has 14 amino acids. The CDR3 region has the DNA TGTGCCAGCAGCTTATCAGGGGGCCTGACGGAAGCTTTCTTT. Amino acids: CASSLSGGLTEAFF.

The CDR3: CASSQGSSLETQYF. As DNA, the CDR3 is TGTGCCAGCAGCCAAGGATCTAGTTTAGAGACCCAGTACTTC. The chain uses TRBV3-1 (or the pseudogene TRBV3-2) and TRBJ2-5, with D unclear. Germline V gene lookup returns CDR1 LGHDT and CDR2 YNNKEL (reference sequence). Trimming removed 1 base from V and 4 bases from J, with 10 bases in between. The CDR3 length is 14 residues.

V and J are TRBV19 and TRBJ2-7; 9 positions match TRBD2. The CDR3 has 14 amino acids. CDR1 is LNHDA and CDR2 is SQIVND in the germline V gene (reference sequence). V trimming: 9 bases; J trimming: 0 bases; junction bases outside the gene matches: 6. The CDR3 DNA reads as TGTGCCAGCGCGACTAGCGGAGACTCCTACGAGCAGTACTTC. Amino acids: CASATSGDSYEQYF.

The chain recombines TRBV30 with TRBJ2-7, with 8 bases fitting TRBD2. The CDR3 contains 15 residues. CDR1 and CDR2 from the germline V gene are GTSNPN and SVGIG (reference sequence). V lost 1 base, J lost 7 bases, and 12 bases stayed unmatched. CDR3: CAWSGSGGPRGEQYF. The CDR3 DNA reads as TGTGCCTGGAGTGGCAGCGGGGGACCCCGGGGGGAGCAGTACTTC.

A few counts support this clone. CDR3 loop: CASSAPMGQARSAFF. CDR3 DNA: TGTGCCAGCAGCGCACCCATGGGGCAGGCGCGTTCGGCTTTCTTT. This chain connects TRBV9 to TRBJ1-1; D possibly corresponds to TRBD1 (5 bases). V lost 3 bases and J 11 bases, leaving 23 bases between the germline ends. The CDR3 sequence is 15 residues long. CDR1 SGDLS and CDR2 YYNGEE come from the germline V gene.

The chain has TRBV5-6 and TRBJ2-7; tentatively, D is TRBD1 (5 bases). The CDR3 covers 15 residues. Germline lookup yields CDR1 SGHDT and CDR2 YYEEEE. V was shortened by 3 bases and J by 2 bases, with 15 bases between the two germline ends. In nucleotides, the CDR3 is TGTGCCAGCAGCTCAGGACAACCCAAAGCCTACGAGCAGTACTTC. Translated, it gives CASSSGQPKAYEQYF.

The V gene is TRBV19, the J gene TRBJ2-7, with D tentatively TRBD2 (6 bases). The CDR3 loop spans 14 amino acids. The germline V gene has CDR1 LNHDA and CDR2 SQIVND (reference sequence). With 3 bases removed from V and 5 bases from J, the gap between germline ends came to 14 bases. The CDR3 is CASSIGGGVNEQYF. CDR3 coding DNA: TGTGCCAGTAGTATTGGGGGAGGAGTGAACGAGCAGTACTTC.

The chain carries TRBV30 and TRBJ1-1; D is perhaps TRBD1 (6 bases). Trimming removed 4 bases at V and 0 bases at J, with 21 bases between. The CDR3 contains 17 residues. In germline, CDR1 is GTSNPN, CDR2 SVGIG (reference sequence). The CDR3 nucleotides read TGTGCCTGGATTCCACTCTCCAGGGGTCCGATGAACACTGAAGCTTTCTTT. Translated, it gives CAWIPLSRGPMNTEAFF.

This clone showed up just once. The rearrangement links TRBV19 to TRBJ1-5; D is unclear. Looked up from germline, CDR1 is LNHDA and CDR2 is SQIVND (reference sequence). V was clipped by 5 bases and J by 3 bases, with 11 bases between them. There are 14 residues in the CDR3. The CDR3 DNA reads as TGTGCCAGTAGTCCTCGAGGACTCAATCAGCCCCAGCATTTT. This sequence encodes CASSPRGLNQPQHF. The full variable domain, rest sourced from reference TRBV19 and TRBJ1-5, is DGGITQSPKYLFRKEGQNVTLSCEQNLNHDAMYWYRQDPGQGLRLIYYSQIVNDFQKGDIAEGYSVSREKKESFPLTVTSAQKNPTAFYLCASSPRGLNQPQHFGDGTRLSIL.

The chain carries TRBV12-3 or TRBV12-4 and TRBJ1-4; no reliable D call. Trimming shortened V by 3 bases and J by 8 bases, and 10 bases separated the two germline ends. CDR3 length equals 13 residues. CDR3 residues: CASSFRHDEKLFF. CDR3 nucleotide sequence: TGTGCCAGCAGTTTCAGACACGACGAAAAACTGTTTTTT.

The rearrangement uses TRBV20-1 and TRBJ2-7; perhaps TRBD1 as D (6 bases). CDR1 is DFQATT and CDR2 is SNEGSKA in the germline V gene (reference sequence). The length of the CDR3 is 11 residues. Between the trimmed V and J ends, which lost 5 bases and 2 bases, there was a span of 7 bases. The CDR3 loop reads CSAGTTYEQYF. CDR3 coding DNA: TGCAGTGCTGGGACAACCTACGAGCAGTACTTC.

This clone has a single count. This chain connects TRBV2 to TRBJ1-4, with TRBD1 identical over 9 bases. J was trimmed by 8 bases and V by 5 bases; bases with no gene match: 6. Looked up from germline, CDR1 is SNHLY and CDR2 is FYNNEI. The CDR3 spans 14 residues. DNA for the CDR3: TGTGCCAGCAGTTCACAGGGGGCTAGGGAAAAACTGTTTTTT. Its protein product is CASSSQGAREKLFF.

This clone was seen only once. The V gene is TRBV12-5, the J gene TRBJ2-5; 7 bases fit TRBD2. The germline gives CDR1 LGHNT, CDR2 FRNRAP. J lost 1 base, V lost 2 bases, and 13 bases had no gene match. The CDR3 totals 18 residues. CDR3: CASGLPSSGGGPQETQYF. As DNA, the CDR3 is TGTGCTAGTGGTTTGCCCTCTTCTGGGGGAGGGCCCCAAGAGACCCAGTACTTC.

This chain links TRBV13 with TRBJ2-5, with 9 bases lining up with TRBD2. Unmatched junction bases numbered 3, after V lost 2 bases and J lost 2 bases. This CDR3 has 15 residues. Germline-derived CDR1 and CDR2 are PRHDT and FYEKMQ (reference sequence). CDR3 region: CASSLPSGKQETQYF. The CDR3 DNA reads as TGTGCCAGCAGCTTACCTAGCGGGAAACAAGAGACCCAGTACTTC.

CDR3 protein: CASSQDRPDTYGYTF. The CDR3 coding sequence is TGCGCCAGCAGCCAAGATAGGCCGGACACATATGGCTACACCTTC. The gene calls are TRBV4-3 and TRBJ1-2, with D maybe TRBD1 (5 bases). Germline CDR1 LGHNA, CDR2 YSLEER. Trimming cost V 0 bases and J 5 bases, with 13 bases left between them. The CDR3 length is 15 residues.

The chain uses TRBV11-2 and TRBJ2-7; weak D call: TRBD1 (6 bases). The CDR3 consists of 11 residues. The germline CDR1 and CDR2 sequences are SGHAT and FQNNGV. CDR3 in amino acids: CAGGAGYEQYF. The CDR3 DNA reads TGTGCAGGGGGAGCCGGCTACGAGCAGTACTTC.

In this sample, this clone turned up once. The chain is built from TRBV5-1 and TRBJ2-7; 8 bases align to TRBD2. CDR3 size: 14 residues. Germline V CDR1 and CDR2: SGHRS, YFSETQ. V shed 4 bases and J 2 bases; nucleotides not matched to a gene: 5. CDR3 DNA: TGCGCCAGCAGCACCGGGACTAGTCCCTACGAGCAGTACTTC. This translates into CASSTGTSPYEQYF.

The rearrangement uses TRBV4-2 and TRBJ1-2; 7 nucleotides align to TRBD1. V lost 5 bases, J lost 3 bases, and 9 bases stayed unmatched. CDR1 and CDR2 from the germline V gene are LGHNA and YNFKEQ. CDR3 length: 15 amino acids. Here the CDR3 reads CASSTQGQSDYGYTF. The CDR3 DNA reads as TGTGCCAGCAGCACCCAGGGACAGTCGGACTATGGCTACACCTTC.

This clone was seen just once. The rearrangement joins TRBV27 to TRBJ2-7; TRBD2 aligns across 11 bases. CDR1 is MNHEY and CDR2 is SMNVEV in the germline V gene (reference sequence). Trimming cost V 6 bases and J 0 bases; bases outside gene matches: 10. This CDR3 has 17 amino acids. CDR3 loop: CASRLLAGGLGSYEQYF. CDR3 coding DNA: TGTGCCAGCAGGTTGCTAGCGGGAGGTTTGGGCTCCTACGAGCAGTACTTC.

The V and J genes are TRBV19 and TRBJ1-2; 7 nucleotides align to TRBD1. This CDR3 spans 15 amino acids. Germline trimming cut 2 bases from V and 0 bases from J; bases unmatched to any gene: 3. Germline CDR1 is LNHDA and CDR2 is SQIVND (reference sequence). The chain's CDR3 is CASSIRQGANYGYTF. The CDR3 DNA follows: TGTGCCAGTAGTATAAGACAGGGCGCTAACTATGGCTACACCTTC.

The rearrangement links TRBV10-1 to TRBJ2-1, with TRBD1 matching over 9 bases. The CDR3 consists of 16 residues. V was clipped by 3 bases and J by 7 bases; unmatched bases: 10. Per the germline V gene, CDR1 is WNHNN and CDR2 is SYGVQD (reference sequence). The CDR3 sequence is CASSDSDRGDLNEQFF. The CDR3 nucleotides are TGCGCCAGCAGTGATTCGGACAGGGGCGATCTGAATGAGCAGTTCTTC.

DNA for the CDR3: TGTGCCAGCAGTTACGGGGAGGGGGGGTACGAGCAGTACTTC. It translates to CASSYGEGGYEQYF. The chain combines TRBV6-5 with TRBJ2-7; the D gene is possibly TRBD2 (7 bases). Germline V gene sequence: CDR1 MNHEY, CDR2 SVGAGI. The CDR3 has 14 amino acids. Trimming took off 2 bases at V and 4 bases at J, with 12 bases between the two ends.

The CDR3 DNA reads TGTGCCAGCAGTTATCGGCAAACTAGCGGATACAATGAGCAGTTCTTC. It is translated as CASSYRQTSGYNEQFF. The chain joins TRBV6-2 or TRBV6-3 to TRBJ2-1, with TRBD2 matching over 8 bases. The germline gives CDR1 MNHEY, CDR2 SVGEGT. The CDR3 covers 16 residues. With V trimmed by 3 bases and J by 4 bases, 8 bases remained unmatched.

J is TRBJ1-2 and V is TRBV19; 8 bases map to TRBD1. V was pared by 3 bases and J by 3 bases, with 6 bases of the junction left unmatched. Germline lookup yields CDR1 LNHDA and CDR2 SQIVND (reference sequence). The CDR3 is 15 residues long. The CDR3 reads CASSIVGTGHYGYTF. CDR3 sequence (DNA): TGTGCCAGTAGTATCGTCGGGACAGGTCACTATGGCTACACCTTC.

The chain links TRBV18 to TRBJ2-1; TRBD2 is a possible D gene (6 bases). The CDR3 extends over 15 amino acids. Trimming pared 3 bases from V and 0 bases from J, leaving 9 bases between. Germline V gives CDR1 KGHSH, CDR2 LQKENI. The CDR3 sequence is CASSPAGSSYNEQFF. The DNA for the CDR3 is TGTGCCAGCTCACCTGCGGGGAGCTCCTACAATGAGCAGTTCTTC.

The chain recombines TRBV19 with TRBJ2-1; TRBD2 might be the D (5 bases). CDR1 and CDR2 from the germline V gene are LNHDA and SQIVND (reference sequence). This CDR3 region has 15 residues. V lost 6 bases and J lost 0, with 12 bases in between. In DNA, the CDR3 is TGTGCCAGTAGGAGGCAAGGGAGCTCCTACAATGAGCAGTTCTTC. This sequence encodes CASRRQGSSYNEQFF. The full variable domain, rest sourced from reference TRBV19 and TRBJ2-1, is DGGITQSPKYLFRKEGQNVTLSCEQNLNHDAMYWYRQDPGQGLRLIYYSQIVNDFQKGDIAEGYSVSREKKESFPLTVTSAQKNPTAFYLCASRRQGSSYNEQFFGPGTRLTVL.